The 17 T cell receptor beta chains below were found in one sample sequenced in a study of blood T cells in healthy people across ages. For the second PCR, which ran for roughly 7 to 11 cycles, a sample-barcoded 5' primer and a J-beta primer mix were used. TCRdb reprocessed the 5' RACE reads with MiXCR, giving one entry per CDR3 protein. Among about 730,000 distinct CDR3 sequences, approximately 39% were seen once, and the ten largest hold 20%. The material sequenced was blood. Receptor source: a woman aged 55-75 years in good health.

This rearrangement joins TRBV20-1 to TRBJ1-5; no firm D call. The germline CDR1 and CDR2 sequences are DFQATT and SNEGSKA (reference sequence). The CDR3 consists of 15 residues. V was clipped by 5 bases and J by 6 bases, with 20 bases between them. The CDR3 region is CSAQSLQSRLQPQHF. The CDR3 region has the DNA TGCAGTGCTCAGAGTTTGCAGTCAAGACTTCAGCCCCAGCATTTT.

The V gene is TRBV20-1, the J gene TRBJ2-1; D gene ambiguous. With 3 bases removed from V and 6 bases from J, the gap between germline ends came to 6 bases. Germline CDR1 reads DFQATT; CDR2 reads SNEGSKA (reference sequence). The CDR3 is 11 residues long. CDR3 bases: TGCAGTGCTAGTTCCCTCAATGAGCAGTTCTTC. It yields the protein CSASSLNEQFF.

This chain joins TRBV7-2 and TRBJ2-3; 10 bases fit TRBD2. This CDR3 has 16 amino acids. Unmatched junction bases numbered 6, after V lost 2 bases and J lost 4 bases. Germline CDR1 reads SGHTA; CDR2 reads FQGNSA. Written as DNA, the CDR3 is TGTGCCAGCAGCTTAAGGAGCGGGGGGGTTCCAGATACGCAGTATTTT. Translated: CASSLRSGGVPDTQYF.

This chain connects TRBV28 to TRBJ1-3; weak D call: TRBD1 (6 bases). The V gene's germline CDR1 is MDHEN and CDR2 SYDVKM. The CDR3 has 17 residues. The V and J ends lost 6 bases and 1 base respectively, with 19 bases between them. CDR3 nucleotides: TGTGCCAGCAGACCGAACCAGGGGAAGGAATCTGGAAACACCATATATTTT. Translation: CASRPNQGKESGNTIYF.

This clonotype was detected only a few times. The chain is built from TRBV10-3 and TRBJ2-4; maybe TRBD2 (6 bases). With the DNA end fitting TRBJ2-7 better, the J assignment may be wrong. The CDR3 contains 14 residues. CDR1 is ENHRY, CDR2 SYGVKD, per germline. The CDR3 reads CAISEALAVYEQYF. The CDR3 DNA sequence: TGTGCCATCAGTGAGGCGTTAGCGGTCTACGAGCAGTACTTC.

The chain combines TRBV5-4 with TRBJ1-2, with TRBD1 matching 8 bases. The trim removed 6 bases at V and 11 bases at J, leaving 12 bases unmatched. CDR1 is SGHNT and CDR2 is YYREEE in the germline V gene (reference sequence). The CDR3 length is 13 residues. In DNA form, the CDR3 reads TGTGCCAGCACGGAACAGGGGGTTATGCGGTACACCTTC. Its protein is CASTEQGVMRYTF.

As concerns this clonotype: The junction does not match germline at one end; this may be a read error. The rearrangement links TRBV20-1 to TRBJ1-5; possibly TRBD1 for D (5 bases). CDR3 length equals 16 residues. The germline V gene has CDR1 DFQATT and CDR2 SNEGSKA (reference sequence). CDR3 nucleotides: TGCAGTGCTAGATCCCAGACGGGACCCCTACGTCAGCCTCAGCATTTT. This encodes CSARSQTGPLRQPQHF.

This chain links TRBV20-1 with TRBJ1-6; D might be TRBD1 (6 bases). V lost 6 bases to trimming and J lost 3 bases, with 15 bases between them. The CDR3 length is 15 residues. Germline V gene lookup returns CDR1 DFQATT and CDR2 SNEGSKA (reference sequence). The CDR3 sequence is CSARGQAGYNSPLHF. The CDR3 DNA reads as TGCAGTGCCCGGGGGCAGGCAGGCTATAATTCACCCCTCCACTTT.

The CDR3 region has the DNA TGTGCCAGCAGCTTAGCGGCTACAGGGGTCCTCACAGATACGCAGTATTTT. Residues: CASSLAATGVLTDTQYF. The chain carries TRBV7-3 and TRBJ2-3; 7 nucleotides match TRBD1. CDR1 SGHTA and CDR2 FQGTGA come from the germline V gene. CDR3 length equals 17 residues. The junction had 10 bases not matched to a gene; V was cut back by 2 bases and J by 2 bases.

The rearrangement links TRBV20-1 to TRBJ1-3; tentative D call: TRBD1 (5 bases). The CDR3 sequence is 12 residues long. Germline V gene data show CDR1 as DFQATT and CDR2 as SNEGSKA (reference sequence). Here the CDR3 reads CGSRIGTNTIYF. The CDR3 DNA is TGCGGTTCTCGGATCGGGACGAACACCATATATTTT.

The V gene is TRBV11-2, the J gene TRBJ2-2; D ambiguous. CDR1 SGHAT and CDR2 FQNNGV come from the germline V gene. This CDR3 region has 13 residues. The ends were cut back, 5 bases at V and 3 bases at J, with 7 bases in the middle. The CDR3 here is CASSPTYTGELFF. CDR3 in DNA: TGTGCCAGCAGCCCCACCTACACCGGGGAGCTGTTTTTT. Full variable domain (missing parts from reference TRBV11-2 and TRBJ2-2): EAGVAQSPRYKIIEKRQSVAFWCNPISGHATLYWYQQILGQGPKLLIQFQNNGVVDDSQLPKDRFSAERLKGVDSTLKIQPAKLEDSAVYLCASSPTYTGELFFGEGSRLTVL.

The chain links TRBV13 to TRBJ2-4; D remains ambiguous. Germline V gives CDR1 PRHDT, CDR2 FYEKMQ (reference sequence). The CDR3 contains 13 residues. Between the trimmed V and J ends, which lost 0 bases and 9 bases, there was a span of 9 bases. The CDR3 DNA sequence: TGTGCCAGCAGCTTAGGACCCCCCCCCATTCAGTACTTC. It yields the protein CASSLGPPPIQYF.

For the CDR3, the DNA is TGCGCCAGCAGCTTGGAGGGACAGAGAAACACCATATATTTT. Translating it yields CASSLEGQRNTIYF. The J gene is TRBJ1-3, the V gene TRBV5-1; TRBD1 aligns across 7 bases. CDR1 is SGHRS and CDR2 is YFSETQ in the germline V gene. The CDR3 totals 14 residues. V shed 0 bases, J shed 5 bases, and the junction held 2 bases outside the gene matches.

This rearrangement joins TRBV9 to TRBJ2-1; D unclear. The CDR3 length is 16 residues. The V and J ends lost 2 bases and 2 bases respectively, with 14 bases between them. From germline, CDR1 is SGDLS and CDR2 YYNGEE. This CDR3 is CASSVGHAETYNEQFF. The CDR3 DNA reads as TGTGCCAGCAGCGTCGGGCACGCAGAAACCTACAATGAGCAGTTCTTC.

The genes are TRBV6-1 and TRBJ2-7, with D possibly TRBD2 on 5 matching bases. Germline lookup yields CDR1 MNHNS and CDR2 SASEGT. CDR3 size: 12 residues. V lost 4 bases and J lost 4, with 8 bases in between. CDR3 sequence: CASSAGLYEQYF. In DNA form, the CDR3 reads TGTGCCAGCAGTGCTGGACTGTACGAGCAGTACTTC.

The chain joins TRBV7-2 to TRBJ2-4, with 11 bases aligning to TRBD2. The tail of the sequence fits TRBJ2-5 better, so the J call may be wrong. CDR1 and CDR2 (germline): SGHTA, FQGNSA. The CDR3 extends over 15 amino acids. The CDR3 region is CASRLAGEGRGTQYF. CDR3 nucleotide sequence: TGTGCCAGCAGACTAGCGGGAGAGGGGAGGGGGACCCAGTACTTC.

This chain links TRBV7-3 with TRBJ2-1, with D perhaps TRBD1 or TRBD2 (5 bases each). This CDR3 comprises 16 residues. V was trimmed by 2 bases and J by 5 bases, leaving 16 bases between them. The germline V gene has CDR1 SGHTA and CDR2 FQGTGA. CDR3 sequence: CASSLQPGGRNNEQFF. The DNA for the CDR3 is TGTGCCAGCAGCTTACAGCCTGGGGGAAGGAACAATGAGCAGTTCTTC.